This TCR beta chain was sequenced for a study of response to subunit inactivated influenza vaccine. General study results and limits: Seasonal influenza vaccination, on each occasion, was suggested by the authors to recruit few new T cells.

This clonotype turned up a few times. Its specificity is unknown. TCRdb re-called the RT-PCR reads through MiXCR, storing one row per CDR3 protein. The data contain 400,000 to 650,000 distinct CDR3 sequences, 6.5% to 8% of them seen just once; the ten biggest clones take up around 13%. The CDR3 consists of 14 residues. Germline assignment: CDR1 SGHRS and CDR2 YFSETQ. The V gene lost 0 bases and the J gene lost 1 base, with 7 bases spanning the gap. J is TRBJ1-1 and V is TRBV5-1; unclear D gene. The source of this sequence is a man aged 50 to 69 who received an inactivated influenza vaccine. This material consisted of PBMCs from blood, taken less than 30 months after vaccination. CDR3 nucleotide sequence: TGCGCCAGCAGCTTGGGCCAGCGGAACACTGAAGCTTTCTTT. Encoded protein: CASSLGQRNTEAFF.